What follows are 17 T cell receptor beta chains derived from one specimen sequenced in a study of spatial heterogeneity in lung cancer. Time point denoted: sample taken at primary tumor resection. Unsorted whole RNA samples from tumor, nontumor lung or frozen PBMC were sequenced. TCRdb processed the 5' RACE reads anew with MiXCR; each CDR3 protein has one entry. The data contain about 25,000 distinct CDR3 sequences, under 8% of them singletons. Specimen: PBMCs, collected at surgery. These receptors were collected from a male donor with early-stage non-small cell lung cancer.

The rearrangement joins TRBV7-9 to TRBJ2-3; the match to TRBD2 covers 8 bases. CDR1 and CDR2 from the germline V gene are SEHNR and FQNEAQ (reference sequence). CDR3 size: 17 residues. V trimming: 5 bases; J trimming: 2 bases; junction bases outside the gene matches: 12. As DNA, the CDR3 is TGTGCCAGCAGCCCTAGGGGAGCGGGAGTGTACACAGATACGCAGTATTTT. Amino acid sequence: CASSPRGAGVYTDTQYF. Drawing the rest from reference TRBV7-9 and TRBJ2-3, the complete variable domain is DTGVSQNPRHKITKRGQNVTFRCDPISEHNRLYWYRQTLGQGPEFLTYFQNEAQLEKSRLLSDRFSAERPKGSFSTLEIQRTEQGDSAMYLCASSPRGAGVYTDTQYFGPGTRLTVL.

This chain joins TRBV12-5 and TRBJ2-7; 8 positions agree with TRBD1. V shed 1 base, J shed 2 bases, and the junction held 13 bases outside the gene matches. The CDR3 is 18 residues long. Germline CDR1 reads LGHNT; CDR2 reads FRNRAP. CDR3 loop: CASGLETGVYGGPYEQYF. CDR3 sequence (DNA): TGTGCTAGTGGTTTGGAGACAGGGGTGTACGGAGGACCCTACGAGCAGTACTTC.

The sample holds a few counts of this clonotype. The rearrangement links TRBV15 to TRBJ2-5; 14 bases are a match to TRBD2. Germline V gene lookup returns CDR1 LNHNV and CDR2 YYDKDF (reference sequence). The CDR3 spans 16 residues. V trimming: 5 bases; J trimming: 2 bases; junction bases outside the gene matches: 4. The CDR3 sequence: CATSARLAGGQETQYF. For the CDR3, the DNA is TGTGCCACCAGCGCACGACTAGCGGGGGGGCAAGAGACCCAGTACTTC.

The rearrangement uses TRBV4-3 and TRBJ2-2, with TRBD1 matching over 8 bases. The germline V gene encodes CDR1 LGHNA and CDR2 YSLEER. The CDR3 is 14 residues long. The junction had 3 bases not matched to a gene; V was cut back by 3 bases and J by 6 bases. CDR3 sequence (DNA): TGCGCCAGCAGCCATGACAGGGGCTCCGGGGAGCTGTTTTTT. It yields the protein CASSHDRGSGELFF.

The V call is TRBV11-1, the J call TRBJ2-4, with 7 bases aligning to TRBD1. The germline CDR1 and CDR2 sequences are SGHAT and FQDESV (reference sequence). The CDR3 is 19 residues long. The trim removed 4 bases at V and 0 bases at J, leaving 15 bases unmatched. The CDR3 DNA reads TGTGCCAGCAGCTCCCCCCGGGACAGAAAGATTCTAGCCAAAAACATTCAGTACTTC. It yields the protein CASSSPRDRKILAKNIQYF.

This clonotype was recorded at least ten times. The CDR3 loop reads CSAGGRQTNEKLFF. CDR3 sequence (DNA): TGCAGTGCTGGGGGACGGCAGACTAATGAAAAACTGTTTTTT. The gene calls are TRBV20-1 and TRBJ1-4; perhaps TRBD1 as D (5 bases). Trimming took 5 bases from V and 2 from J, leaving 12 bases between them. This CDR3 is 14 amino acids long. Germline V gene lookup returns CDR1 DFQATT and CDR2 SNEGSKA (reference sequence).

This clonotype was observed at least ten times. V and J are TRBV28 and TRBJ2-4; the D is unclear. Germline CDR1 is MDHEN and CDR2 is SYDVKM. Trimming cost V 5 bases and J 7 bases, with 9 bases left between them. This CDR3 has 12 amino acids. The CDR3 protein is CASSPNVNIQYF. Written as DNA, the CDR3 is TGTGCCAGCAGTCCAAACGTGAACATTCAGTACTTC.

In its sample, this clonotype was seen many times. The chain links TRBV11-3 to TRBJ2-3; TRBD2 aligns across 11 bases. Per germline, CDR1 SGHNT and CDR2 YENEEA. CDR3 length: 14 amino acids. Trimming took 4 bases from V and 4 from J; bases not matched to a gene: 1. For the CDR3, the DNA is TGTGCCAGCAGCTCGGGACTAGCGGCAGATACGCAGTATTTT. The encoded protein is CASSSGLAADTQYF.

This clonotype was counted only a few times. This sequence joins TRBV6-5 and TRBJ2-3; possibly TRBD1 for D (6 bases). Per germline, CDR1 MNHEY and CDR2 SVGAGI. V shed 6 bases and J shed 2 bases, with 12 bases lying between them. There are 14 residues in the CDR3. CDR3 sequence: CASRSGDFTDTQYF. The CDR3 DNA reads as TGTGCCAGCAGATCAGGGGATTTCACAGATACGCAGTATTTT.

The chain employs TRBV27 and TRBJ1-4, with 8 nucleotides matching TRBD1. Germline V gene sequence: CDR1 MNHEY, CDR2 SMNVEV (reference sequence). The V and J ends lost 0 bases and 5 bases, in that order; junction bases with no gene match: 8. There are 17 residues in the CDR3. The CDR3 region is CASSLSLLRDRNEKLFF. In DNA form, the CDR3 reads TGTGCCAGCAGTTTATCTCTCCTCCGGGACAGGAATGAAAAACTGTTTTTT.

The table lists this clonotype with a few counts. The J gene is TRBJ2-5, the V gene TRBV18, with TRBD2 identical over 9 bases. The CDR3 extends over 16 amino acids. V lost 5 bases to trimming and J lost 2 bases; unmatched junction nucleotides: 9. Germline CDR1 KGHSH, CDR2 LQKENI. The CDR3 sequence: CASSAGLAGTQETQYF. The CDR3 DNA is TGTGCCAGCTCAGCCGGTCTAGCGGGGACACAAGAGACCCAGTACTTC.

Comments on this clonotype: This clone may be a read error of a much larger clone one base away. This chain joins TRBV2 and TRBJ2-3; D unclear. The V and J ends lost 3 bases and 1 base respectively, with 8 bases between them. This CDR3 comprises 14 residues. Germline V lookup: CDR1 SNHLY, CDR2 FYNNEI. The CDR3 DNA reads as TGTGCCAGCAGTGACGCTGGGGGCACAGATACGCAGTATTTT. Translating it yields CASSDAGGTDTQYF.

In its sample, this clonotype was seen many times. J is TRBJ1-2 and V is TRBV20-1; D not resolved. The germline gives CDR1 DFQATT, CDR2 SNEGSKA (reference sequence). The CDR3 consists of 13 residues. The germline V and J ends were trimmed by 6 bases and 4 bases, with 15 bases remaining between them. The CDR3 spells CSAPLREFYGYTF. CDR3 nucleotide sequence: TGCAGTGCCCCCCTCCGGGAGTTCTATGGCTACACCTTC.

This clonotype has at least ten counts. CDR3 in DNA: TGCAGTGCTAGGCGTCGGAGCTCCTACGAGCAGTACTTC. Amino acids: CSARRRSSYEQYF. The chain uses TRBV20-1 and TRBJ2-7; no clear D. The V and J ends lost 3 bases and 0 bases respectively, with 9 bases between them. The CDR3 is 13 residues long. Germline loops: CDR1 DFQATT, CDR2 SNEGSKA (reference sequence).

The V gene is TRBV20-1, the J gene TRBJ2-5, with TRBD2 matching over 10 bases. Germline V gene data show CDR1 as DFQATT and CDR2 as SNEGSKA (reference sequence). The CDR3 spans 17 residues. The J segment lost 5 bases and the V segment lost 2 bases, leaving 14 bases of the junction unmatched. The CDR3 sequence is CSARPWASGSLGETQYF. CDR3 bases: TGCAGTGCTAGACCCTGGGCTAGCGGGAGCCTCGGGGAGACCCAGTACTTC.

This clonotype turned up a few times. The chain combines TRBV3-1 with TRBJ2-3; D is ambiguous. The V gene lost 0 bases and the J gene lost 3 bases, with 13 bases spanning the gap. The CDR3 runs 16 residues. Germline V CDR1 and CDR2: LGHDT, YNNKEL (reference sequence). CDR3: CASSQEISLGTDTQYF. CDR3 nucleotide sequence: TGTGCCAGCAGCCAAGAAATCTCCCTCGGGACAGATACGCAGTATTTT.

There are many counts of this clonotype. This chain connects TRBV7-6 to TRBJ2-1; 10 positions agree with TRBD1. CDR3 size: 15 residues. The germline V gene encodes CDR1 SGHVS and CDR2 FNYEAQ. V dropped 1 base and J dropped 7; count of bases not matched to a gene: 4. For the CDR3, the DNA is TGTGCCAGCAGCTTAGGGACAGGGGGTAGTAATGAGCAGTTCTTC. This sequence encodes CASSLGTGGSNEQFF.